Listed here is a single T cell receptor beta chain. Its antigen remains unidentified. J was trimmed by 9 bases and V by 5 bases; bases with no gene match: 5. The CDR3 spans 13 residues. Germline lookup yields CDR1 SGHVS and CDR2 FQNEAQ. This sample was taken from a study of T cell repertoires in cytomegalovirus infection. About the research overall: Recently identified HLA-C-restricted CMV epitopes and well-studied HLA-B-restricted CMV epitopes were used by the study. Indications of both CMV infection and matching HLA type were provided by public TCR beta signatures. Overall study findings and caveats: Carriers of CMV and the relevant HLA type were discriminated by public TCR beta frequency. Clonotypes of TCR beta that were HLA-C-restricted and CMV-specific dominated the ex vivo response.

One entry per CDR3 protein, called by TCRdb with MiXCR from the reads. This table has roughly 500,000 distinct CDR3 sequences, roughly a third appearing once. The chain recombines TRBV7-8 with TRBJ1-3; 9 bases align to TRBD1. This TCR was sampled from a human donor in good health (CMV status not recorded). Some clones in this sample may be carry-over from other donors' samples. The sample consisted of cultured PBMCs, taken from culture after CMV antigen stimulation. The CDR3 spells CASSTGTGFTIYF. In DNA, the CDR3 is TGTGCCAGCAGCACAGGGACAGGGTTCACCATATATTTT.